This T cell receptor beta chain was sequenced during a study of OX40 agonist ivuxolimab in advanced cancers. Generated by immunoSEQ multiplex PCR, the TCRdb table keeps only in-frame clones and is missing some. The repertoire holds about 95,000 clones, with about 85% as singletons. This CDR3 comprises 14 residues. Per the germline V gene, CDR1 is LNHDA and CDR2 is SQIVND (reference sequence). The V gene lost 3 bases and the J gene lost 3 bases, with 12 bases spanning the gap. This clone was counted only a few times. This sequence joins TRBV19 and TRBJ2-7; either TRBD1 or TRBD2 may supply D (6 bases each). The TCR was taken from an adult with an advanced solid tumor such as melanoma, head and neck, liver or kidney cancer. This specimen was CD4+ or CD8+ T cells sorted from blood, taken in a trial of the OX40 agonist ivuxolimab. For the CDR3, the DNA is TGTGCCAGTAGTATGATGGGGGGCGGCTACGAGCAGTACTTC. Protein: CASSMMGGGYEQYF.